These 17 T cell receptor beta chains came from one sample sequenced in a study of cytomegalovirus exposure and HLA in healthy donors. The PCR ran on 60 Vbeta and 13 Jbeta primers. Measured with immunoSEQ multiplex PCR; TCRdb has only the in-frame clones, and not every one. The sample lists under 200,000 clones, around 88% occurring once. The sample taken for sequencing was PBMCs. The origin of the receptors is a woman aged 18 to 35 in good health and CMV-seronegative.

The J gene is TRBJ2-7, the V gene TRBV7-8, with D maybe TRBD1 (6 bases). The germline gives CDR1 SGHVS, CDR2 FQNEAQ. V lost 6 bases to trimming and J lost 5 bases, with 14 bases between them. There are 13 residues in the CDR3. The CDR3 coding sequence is TGTGCCAGCAGTAACAGGGCTTTTGACGAGCAGTACTTC. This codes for CASSNRAFDEQYF.

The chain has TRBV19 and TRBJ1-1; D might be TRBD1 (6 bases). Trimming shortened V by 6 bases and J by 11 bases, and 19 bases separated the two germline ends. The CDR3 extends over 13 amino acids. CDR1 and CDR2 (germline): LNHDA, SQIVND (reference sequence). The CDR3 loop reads CASSPGPGQRAFF. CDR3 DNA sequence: TGTGCCAGTAGCCCTGGTCCGGGACAAAGGGCTTTCTTT.

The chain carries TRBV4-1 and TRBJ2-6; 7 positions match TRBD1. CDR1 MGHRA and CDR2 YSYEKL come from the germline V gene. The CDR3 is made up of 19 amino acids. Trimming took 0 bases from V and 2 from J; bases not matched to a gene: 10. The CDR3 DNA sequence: TGCGCCAGCAGCCAAGATGGGGTGGACAGGTTCACTGGGGCCAACGTCCTGACTTTC. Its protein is CASSQDGVDRFTGANVLTF.

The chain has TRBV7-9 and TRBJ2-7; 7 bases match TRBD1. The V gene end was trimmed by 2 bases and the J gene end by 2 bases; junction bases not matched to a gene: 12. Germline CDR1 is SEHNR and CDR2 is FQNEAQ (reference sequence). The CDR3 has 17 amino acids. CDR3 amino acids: CASSLYRGGDQTYEQYF. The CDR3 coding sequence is TGTGCCAGCAGCTTATATCGAGGGGGCGACCAAACCTACGAGCAGTACTTC.

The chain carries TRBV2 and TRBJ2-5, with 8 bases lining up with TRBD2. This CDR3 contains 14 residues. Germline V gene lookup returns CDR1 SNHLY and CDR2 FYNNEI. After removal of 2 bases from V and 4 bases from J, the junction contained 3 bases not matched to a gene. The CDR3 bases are TGTGCCAGCAGTGAACCCAGCGGGAGAGAGACCCAGTACTTC. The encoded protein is CASSEPSGRETQYF.

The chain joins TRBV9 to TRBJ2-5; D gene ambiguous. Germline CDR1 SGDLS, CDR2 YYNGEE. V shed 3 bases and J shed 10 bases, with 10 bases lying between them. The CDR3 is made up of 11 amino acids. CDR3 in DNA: TGTGCCAGCAGCGACCGGGTCCTCCAGTACTTC. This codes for CASSDRVLQYF.

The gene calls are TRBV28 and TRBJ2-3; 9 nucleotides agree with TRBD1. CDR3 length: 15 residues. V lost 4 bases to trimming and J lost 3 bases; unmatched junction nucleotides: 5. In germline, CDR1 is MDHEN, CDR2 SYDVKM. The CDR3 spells CASSSPGQGTDTQYF. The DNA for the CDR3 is TGTGCCAGCAGTTCCCCGGGACAGGGTACAGATACGCAGTATTTT.

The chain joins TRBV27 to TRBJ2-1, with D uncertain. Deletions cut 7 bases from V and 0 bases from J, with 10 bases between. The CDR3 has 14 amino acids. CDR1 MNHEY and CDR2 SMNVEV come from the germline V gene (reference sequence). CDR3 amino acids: CASTITSSYNEQFF. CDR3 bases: TGTGCCAGCACCATTACGAGCTCCTACAATGAGCAGTTCTTC.

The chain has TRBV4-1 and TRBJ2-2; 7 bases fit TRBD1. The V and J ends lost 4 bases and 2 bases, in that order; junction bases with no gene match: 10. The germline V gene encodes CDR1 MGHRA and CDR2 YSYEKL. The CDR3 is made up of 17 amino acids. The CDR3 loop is CASSPHRDSQNTGELFF. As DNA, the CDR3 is TGCGCCAGCAGCCCCCACCGGGACAGTCAAAACACCGGGGAGCTGTTTTTT.

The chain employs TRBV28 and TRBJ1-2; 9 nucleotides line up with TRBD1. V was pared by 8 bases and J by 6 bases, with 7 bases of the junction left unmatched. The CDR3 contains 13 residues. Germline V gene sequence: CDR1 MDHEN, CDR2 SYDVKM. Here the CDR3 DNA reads TGTGCCAGCGTACAGGGGGCGCAAGATGGCTACACCTTC. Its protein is CASVQGAQDGYTF.

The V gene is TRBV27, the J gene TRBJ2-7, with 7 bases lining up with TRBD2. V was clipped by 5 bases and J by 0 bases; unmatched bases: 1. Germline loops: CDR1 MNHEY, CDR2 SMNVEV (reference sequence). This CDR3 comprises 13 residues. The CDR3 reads CASSTSASYEQYF. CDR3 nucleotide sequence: TGTGCCAGCAGTACTAGCGCCTCCTACGAGCAGTACTTC.

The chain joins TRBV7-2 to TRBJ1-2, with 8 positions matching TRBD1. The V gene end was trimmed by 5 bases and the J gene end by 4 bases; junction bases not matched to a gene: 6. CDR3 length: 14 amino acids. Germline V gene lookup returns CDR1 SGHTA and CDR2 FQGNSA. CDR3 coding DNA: TGTGCCAGCAGCAAGGGACAGGCCCGCTATGGCTACACCTTC. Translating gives CASSKGQARYGYTF.

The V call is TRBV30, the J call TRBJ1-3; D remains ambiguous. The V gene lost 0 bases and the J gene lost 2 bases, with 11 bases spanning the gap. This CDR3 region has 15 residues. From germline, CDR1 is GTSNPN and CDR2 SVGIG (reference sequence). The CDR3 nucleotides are TGTGCCTGGAGTGTCGTAACCGGGGCTGGAAACACCATATATTTT. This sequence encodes CAWSVVTGAGNTIYF. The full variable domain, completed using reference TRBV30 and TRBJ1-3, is SQTIHQWPATLVQPVGSPLSLECTVEGTSNPNLYWYRQAAGRGLQLLFYSVGIGQISSEVPQNLSASRPQDRQFILSSKKLLLSDSGFYLCAWSVVTGAGNTIYFGEGSWLTVV.

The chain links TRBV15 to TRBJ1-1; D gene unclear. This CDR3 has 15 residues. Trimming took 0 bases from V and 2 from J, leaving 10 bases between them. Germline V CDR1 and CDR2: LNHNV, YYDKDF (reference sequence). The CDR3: CATSRDTGINTEAFF. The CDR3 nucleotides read TGTGCCACCAGCAGAGATACGGGTATTAACACTGAAGCTTTCTTT. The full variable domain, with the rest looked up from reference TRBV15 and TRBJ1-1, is DAMVIQNPRYQVTQFGKPVTLSCSQTLNHNVMYWYQQKSSQAPKLLFHYYDKDFNNEADTPDNFQSRRPNTSFCFLDIRSPGLGDTAMYLCATSRDTGINTEAFFGQGTRLTVV.

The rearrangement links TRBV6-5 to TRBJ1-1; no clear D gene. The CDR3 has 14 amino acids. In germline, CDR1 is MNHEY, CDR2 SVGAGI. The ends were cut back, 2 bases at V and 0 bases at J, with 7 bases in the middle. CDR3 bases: TGTGCCAGCAGTTACCTGAGAATGAACACTGAAGCTTTCTTT. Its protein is CASSYLRMNTEAFF.

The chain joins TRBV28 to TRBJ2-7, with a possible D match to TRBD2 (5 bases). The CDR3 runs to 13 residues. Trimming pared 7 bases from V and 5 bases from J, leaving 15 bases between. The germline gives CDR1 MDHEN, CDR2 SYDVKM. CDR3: CASTSAAGDEQYF. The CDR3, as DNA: TGTGCCAGCACTTCCGCAGCCGGGGACGAGCAGTACTTC.

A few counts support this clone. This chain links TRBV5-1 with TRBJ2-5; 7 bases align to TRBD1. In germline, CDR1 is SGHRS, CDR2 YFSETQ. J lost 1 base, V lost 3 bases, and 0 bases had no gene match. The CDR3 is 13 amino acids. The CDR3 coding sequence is TGCGCCAGCAGCTGGGACAGCCAAGAGACCCAGTACTTC. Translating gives CASSWDSQETQYF.